This is a list of T cell receptor beta chains from one sample in a study of cytomegalovirus exposure and HLA in healthy donors. Libraries were prepared by immunoSEQ multiplex PCR; TCRdb keeps only in-frame clonotypes and omits some of them. The sample has approximately 89,000 clones, around 70% seen once. The sequenced sample was PBMCs. These receptors all stem from a female donor in good health and CMV-seronegative. CDR3s include the opening cysteine and the closing phenylalanine or tryptophan. The order of the fields is V gene, J gene, clone size, D gene, CDR3 DNA, CDR3 protein. A D gene is named only where the DNA matches it firmly. The size entry is marked missing in some rows and otherwise reads once, few, many or a size class.

TRBV14	TRBJ1-1	.	.	TGTGCCAGCAGCCAAGGTTGGGGAGAGACCCCTGAAGCTTTCTTT	CASSQGWGETPEAFF
TRBV7-9	TRBJ1-4	.	.	TGTTCCAGCAGCTTAAGGGGTCCGAATGAAAAACTGTTTTTT	CSSSLRGPNEKLFF
TRBV28	TRBJ2-7	.	TRBD2	TGTGCCAGCAGGACTAGCGGGAGCTCCTACGAGCAGTACTTC	CASRTSGSSYEQYF
TRBV6-6	TRBJ1-5	.	.	TGTGCCAGCAGTCCGTACACCGCCAATCAGCCCCAGCATTTT	CASSPYTANQPQHF
TRBV13	TRBJ1-1	.	.	TGTGCCCAAGGCGCCCAGGGGCGGCGGAACACTGAAGCTTTCTTT	CAQGAQGRRNTEAFF
TRBV27	TRBJ2-7	.	.	TGTGCCAGCAGCGACAGACCAAGCTACGAGCAGTACTTC	CASSDRPSYEQYF
TRBV11-2	TRBJ2-7	once	TRBD1	TGTGCCAGCAGCGGCTACAGGGGAACCACCTACGAGCAGTACTTC	CASSGYRGTTYEQYF
TRBV4-1	TRBJ2-1	.	.	TGCGCCAGCAGCCAATTCCAGGGCCACAATGAGCAGTTCTTC	CASSQFQGHNEQFF
TRBV27	TRBJ2-7	.	TRBD2	TGTGCCAGCAGAAGGTCAGGACTAGCGGGCGATACCTACGAGCAGTACTTC	CASRRSGLAGDTYEQYF
TRBV4-3	TRBJ2-2	.	.	TGCGCCAGCAGCCAAGATATCAGGGCCGCGAACACCGGGGAGCTGTTTTTT	CASSQDIRAANTGELFF
TRBV2	TRBJ2-7	.	.	TGTGCCAGCACTGACTATCGAGGCCTTACCTACGAGCAGTACTTC	CASTDYRGLTYEQYF
TRBV27	TRBJ1-3	.	.	TGTGCCAGCAGTCTGAGGTCTGGAAACACCATATATTTT	CASSLRSGNTIYF
TRBV7-9	TRBJ1-4	.	.	TGTGCCAGCAGCTTAGGGAGCGGCCCAACTAATGAAAAACTGTTTTTT	CASSLGSGPTNEKLFF
TRBV5-1	TRBJ2-2	.	.	TGCGCCAGCAGCCCAGAGGGTGGCACCGGGGAGCTGTTTTTT	CASSPEGGTGELFF
TRBV6-4	TRBJ2-1	few	TRBD2	TGTTCCAGCAGTGACTCTAGCGGCTCCTACAATGAGCAGTTCTTC	CSSSDSSGSYNEQFF
TRBV27	TRBJ1-1	once	.	TGTGCCAGCAGTTTATTGGACGGGATTGAAGCTTTCTTT	CASSLLDGIEAFF
TRBV19	TRBJ2-3	.	.	TGTGCCAGTAGTACTCGGGGTCCGGTGAGCACAGATACGCAGTATTTT	CASSTRGPVSTDTQYF
TRBV9	TRBJ2-3	few	.	TGTGCCAGCAGCGTAGGGGGCGGCTACACAGATACGCAGTATTTT	CASSVGGGYTDTQYF
TRBV5-1	TRBJ2-7	.	TRBD2	TGCGCCAGCAAGCGGGGGCCACCCTACGAGCAGTACTTC	CASKRGPPYEQYF
TRBV5-6	TRBJ2-3	.	TRBD2	TGTGCCAGCAGCTTGTGGGTAGCGGGGGCTGGGGGTACAGATACGCAGTATTTT	CASSLWVAGAGGTDTQYF
TRBV2	TRBJ1-5	.	TRBD1	TGTGCCAGCAGTGACAGGGGGCGCGGTCAGCCCCAGCATTTT	CASSDRGRGQPQHF
TRBV7-3	TRBJ2-3	.	.	TGTGCCAGCAGCTTAAGGGCCCCCAGGGTTCTGGGGAATAGCACAGATACGCAGTATTTT	CASSLRAPRVLGNSTDTQYF
TRBV27	TRBJ1-2	.	.	TGTGCCAGCAGTTTGCAGGGGTATGGCTACACCTTC	CASSLQGYGYTF
TRBV7-3	TRBJ2-7	.	TRBD1	TGTGCCAGCAGCTCGGGACAGGGCAGGTTCGAGCAGTACTTC	CASSSGQGRFEQYF
TRBV18	TRBJ2-7	.	TRBD1	TGTGCCAGCTCACGGGGACAGAACAACGAGCAGTACTTC	CASSRGQNNEQYF
TRBV18	TRBJ2-3	.	TRBD2	TGTGCCAGCTCACCATTAGGAGGGACTAGCGGTCCTACAGATACGCAGTATTTT	CASSPLGGTSGPTDTQYF
TRBV30	TRBJ2-7	.	TRBD2	TGTGCCTGGAGTCCCCGGGAGGTGGCGTACTACGAGCAGTACTTC	CAWSPREVAYYEQYF
TRBV9	TRBJ2-1	.	TRBD1	TGTGCCAGCAGCGTAGGGACAGGGGAAGGATCCTACAATGAGCAGTTCTTC	CASSVGTGEGSYNEQFF
TRBV28	TRBJ1-2	.	.	TGTGCCAGCAGTTTGGGGACAATGCCCTATGGCTACACCTTC	CASSLGTMPYGYTF
TRBV21-1	TRBJ2-5	.	.	TGTGCCAGCTGCCTAGTTACTAGCGGGGGGGAAGAGACCCAGTACTTC	CASCLVTSGGEETQYF
TRBV6-5	TRBJ2-7	.	.	TGTGCCAGCAGCTCGGTCCACTACGAGCAGTACTTC	CASSSVHYEQYF
TRBV6-1	TRBJ2-1	.	TRBD1	TGTGCCAGCAGGCAGGGGGTCCCCTACAATGAGCAGTTCTTC	CASRQGVPYNEQFF
TRBV30	TRBJ1-4	.	.	TGTGCCTGGAGGCCTACAGTACCCAATGAAAAACTGTTTTTT	CAWRPTVPNEKLFF
TRBV9	TRBJ2-5	.	TRBD2	TGTGCCAGCAGCCCGGGGACTAGCGGGGTCCAAGAGACCCAGTACTTC	CASSPGTSGVQETQYF
TRBV27	TRBJ2-7	.	TRBD1	TGTGCCAGCAGCTACCTCGGGGACAGGGGGTTGGGGCAGTACTTC	CASSYLGDRGLGQYF
TRBV19	TRBJ2-7	.	TRBD1	TGTGCCAGTAGCATCACGAGGACAGGGTTGTACGAGCAGTACTTC	CASSITRTGLYEQYF
TRBV9	TRBJ1-3	few	.	TGTGCCAGCAACGACGGACAGCAATTGACCATATATTTT	CASNDGQQLTIYF
TRBV5-1	TRBJ2-1	.	TRBD2	TGCGCCAGCAGCCTATCCGGGACTAGCGGCTACAATGAGCAGTTCTTC	CASSLSGTSGYNEQFF
TRBV5-6	TRBJ1-1	many	.	TGTGCCAGCAGCTTGGAGCTGAACACTGAAGCTTTCTTT	CASSLELNTEAFF
TRBV5-6	TRBJ2-7	.	TRBD1	TGTGCCAGCAGCTTGGGACAGGGCCGGGCCGAGGGGGAGCAGTACTTC	CASSLGQGRAEGEQYF
TRBV6-5	TRBJ2-5	.	.	TGTGCCAGCAGTTACGTTGGACAGAACCAAGAGACCCAGTACTTC	CASSYVGQNQETQYF
TRBV4-1	TRBJ2-1	.	.	TGCGCCAGCAGCCCCTACCTAGAACACTCCTACAATGAGCAGTTCTTC	CASSPYLEHSYNEQFF
TRBV6-1	TRBJ1-2	.	TRBD1	TGTGCCAGCAAAGCCGGGACAGGGTTATCTAATGGCTACACCTTC	CASKAGTGLSNGYTF
TRBV28	TRBJ1-5	.	.	TGTGCCAGCAGTCAGGTGGATCAGCCCCAGCATTTT	CASSQVDQPQHF
TRBV5-1	TRBJ2-7	.	.	TGCGCCAGCAGCTTGGCAACAGACGCCTACGAGCAGTACTTC	CASSLATDAYEQYF
TRBV30	TRBJ1-6	few	.	TGTGCCTGGAGTAGAAAGGGGCTCACCTATAATTCACCCCTCCACTTT	CAWSRKGLTYNSPLHF
TRBV9	TRBJ2-7	.	TRBD2	TGTGCCAGCAGCGTAGGCACTAGCGGGAGCTCCCCCTACGAGCAGTACTTC	CASSVGTSGSSPYEQYF
TRBV29-1	TRBJ2-7	.	TRBD2	TGCAGCGTCGGAAAGACTAGCCGCGAGCAGTACTTC	CSVGKTSREQYF
TRBV18	TRBJ2-3	.	TRBD2	TGTGCCAGCTCACCACGGGACTATACCACAGATACGCAGTATTTT	CASSPRDYTTDTQYF
TRBV2	TRBJ1-4	once	.	TGTGCCAGCACATCCCAGGGTCTTGAAAAACTGTTTTTT	CASTSQGLEKLFF
TRBV6-5	TRBJ1-2	.	TRBD1	TGTGCCAGCAGTATACAGGGGTATGGCTACACCTTC	CASSIQGYGYTF
TRBV7-2	TRBJ1-2	.	TRBD1	TGTGCCAGCAGCCCGTGGACAGGGGGCAGCTATGGCTACACCTTC	CASSPWTGGSYGYTF
TRBV28	TRBJ2-2	.	.	TGTGCCAGCAGCCTAGCGTACACCGGGGAGCTGTTTTTT	CASSLAYTGELFF
TRBV6-1	TRBJ1-1	few	.	TGTGCCAGCAGTGTTTTGACCGGGGAAGGTACTGAAGCTTTCTTT	CASSVLTGEGTEAFF